These T cell receptor beta chains were read from a single sample in a study of blood T cells in healthy people across ages. MiXCR was run by TCRdb on the 5' RACE reads, yielding one entry per CDR3 protein. The table records 1.5 million to 2 million distinct CDR3 sequences, 25% to 30% of them present only once. Material: blood. The receptors stem from a woman aged 30 to 39 in good health. The CDR3 runs from the conserved cysteine through the conserved F or W. A D gene is named only where the DNA matches it firmly. Clone size is not always given. Where it is, it says once, few, many or a class for expanded clones.

v_gene	abundance	d_gene	j_gene	CDR3aa	CDR3nt
TRBV15	.	TRBD2	TRBJ2-1	CATSRHPNILAGDSYNEQFF	TGTGCCACCAGCAGACACCCAAATATACTAGCGGGAGACTCCTACAATGAGCAGTTCTTC
TRBV12-3/TRBV12-4	.	.	TRBJ1-3	CASEDRGGGNTIYF	TGTGCCAGCGAAGATCGGGGAGGTGGAAACACCATATATTTT
TRBV7-2	.	TRBD2	TRBJ2-7	CASSLEPSGSPYEQYF	TGTGCCAGCAGCTTAGAGCCTAGCGGGAGCCCCTACGAGCAGTACTTC
TRBV4-1	few	.	TRBJ2-5	CASSQDNLDPRGTQYF	TGCGCCAGCAGCCAAGATAACTTGGATCCCCGCGGGACCCAGTACTTC
TRBV15	.	TRBD1	TRBJ2-6	CATSRDLGTGGRSGANVLTF	TGTGCCACCAGCAGAGATTTGGGTACAGGGGGACGTTCGGGGGCCAACGTCCTGACTTTC
TRBV2	.	TRBD1	TRBJ1-5	CASRTGVAQPQHF	TGTGCCAGCCGGACAGGGGTGGCTCAGCCCCAGCATTTT
TRBV12-3/TRBV12-4	.	.	TRBJ1-2	CASSLIVGNGYTF	TGTGCCAGCAGTTTGATAGTTGGTAATGGCTACACCTTC
TRBV12-3/TRBV12-4	.	TRBD1	TRBJ2-3	CASSLSGTVGIHTQYF	TGTGCCAGCAGTTTATCGGGGACAGTGGGCATCCATACGCAGTATTTT
TRBV5-5	.	.	TRBJ1-5	CASSGHISNQPQHF	TGTGCCAGCAGCGGACATATTAGCAATCAGCCCCAGCATTTT
TRBV13	once	.	TRBJ2-1	CASSTSGTPRGGQFF	TGTGCCAGCAGCACCTCCGGGACACCTCGAGGTGGGCAGTTCTTC
TRBV28	few	TRBD2	TRBJ2-2	CASSFSGGRTGELFF	TGTGCCAGCAGTTTTAGCGGGGGGCGGACCGGGGAGCTGTTTTTT
TRBV6-6	.	.	TRBJ1-5	CASSTTENQPQHF	TGTGCCAGCAGTACGACTGAGAATCAGCCCCAGCATTTT
TRBV10-3	many	.	TRBJ1-5	CAISGGTSNQPQHF	TGTGCCATCAGTGGAGGGACGAGCAATCAGCCCCAGCATTTT
TRBV9	.	TRBD2	TRBJ2-3	CASSVAPGGSTDTQYF	TGTGCCAGCAGCGTAGCTCCGGGAGGGAGCACAGATACGCAGTATTTT
TRBV6-5	.	TRBD2	TRBJ2-7	CASSYGASGGFYEQYF	TGTGCCAGCAGTTACGGGGCTAGCGGGGGGTTCTACGAGCAGTACTTC
TRBV5-1	.	TRBD2	TRBJ2-1	CASSFASGSHGQFF	TGCGCCAGCAGCTTCGCTAGCGGGAGTCATGGGCAGTTCTTC
TRBV20-1	few	.	TRBJ1-5	CSARAAGVDQPQHF	TGCAGTGCTAGAGCCGCAGGGGTGGATCAGCCCCAGCATTTT
TRBV25-1	.	TRBD1	TRBJ1-2	CASSWSTGPTANYGCTF	TGTGCCAGCAGTTGGTCGACAGGGCCCACAGCTAACTATGGCTGCACCTTC
TRBV7-6	.	.	TRBJ2-3	CASSYTTDTWYF	TGTGCCAGCAGTTACACCACAGATACGTGGTATTTT
TRBV7-2	few	.	TRBJ1-2	CASSPIGVTINGYTF	TGTGCCAGCAGCCCGATCGGGGTTACTATTAATGGCTACACCTTC
TRBV20-1	few	.	TRBJ2-1	CSGRGAHRSYNEQFF	TGCAGTGGCCGGGGGGCTCACCGATCCTACAATGAGCAGTTCTTC
TRBV15	.	TRBD1	TRBJ1-5	CATSARQGWNQPQHF	TGTGCCACCAGTGCCCGACAGGGGTGGAATCAGCCCCAGCATTTT
TRBV11-1	.	TRBD1	TRBJ2-1	CASSTPRQGRNEQFF	TGTGCCAGCAGCACTCCGAGACAGGGAAGGAATGAGCAGTTCTTC
TRBV28	.	.	TRBJ1-6	CASGRMEPLHF	TGTGCCAGCGGAAGAATGGAGCCCCTCCACTTT
TRBV12-5	few	TRBD1	TRBJ2-5	CASASDRDETQYF	TGTGCTAGTGCCTCGGACAGGGATGAGACCCAGTACTTC
TRBV7-9	.	.	TRBJ2-7	CASGLIAAPYEQYF	TGTGCCAGCGGCCTGATTGCGGCACCCTACGAGCAGTACTTC
TRBV20-1	few	.	TRBJ2-7	CSARDRRGDSNEQYF	TGCAGTGCTAGAGATCGTAGGGGGGATTCTAACGAGCAGTACTTC
TRBV27	few	TRBD1	TRBJ2-5	CASSKAGGWETQYF	TGTGCCAGCAGTAAAGCAGGGGGCTGGGAGACCCAGTACTTC
TRBV28	many	TRBD1	TRBJ1-2	CASRTTGAYGYTF	TGTGCCAGCAGAACCACAGGGGCTTATGGCTACACCTTC
TRBV30	few	.	TRBJ1-3	CAGQRGNTIYF	TGTGCCGGACAGCGTGGAAACACCATATATTTT
TRBV7-8	few	.	TRBJ2-5	CASSLDFFQETQYF	TGTGCCAGCAGCTTAGATTTCTTCCAAGAGACCCAGTACTTC
TRBV6-5	few	TRBD2	TRBJ2-7	CASSYAKGASGTYEQYF	TGTGCCAGCAGTTACGCGAAGGGGGCTAGCGGGACCTACGAGCAGTACTTC
TRBV9	many	.	TRBJ2-3	CASSVEGSTDTQYF	TGTGCCAGCAGCGTAGAGGGGAGCACAGATACGCAGTATTTT
TRBV14	few	.	TRBJ2-7	CASSQVIAGSGEQYF	TGTGCCAGCAGCCAAGTAATAGCAGGATCGGGAGAGCAGTACTTC
TRBV9	many	.	TRBJ2-7	CASSDPWGIEQYF	TGTGCCAGCAGCGATCCTTGGGGGATCGAGCAGTACTTC
TRBV2	.	.	TRBJ1-2	CASSGSRSGYTF	TGTGCCAGCAGTGGGTCTCGTAGTGGCTACACCTTC
TRBV7-6	.	TRBD1	TRBJ2-5	CASSRTGIFQETQYF	TGTGCCAGCAGCCGGACAGGGATTTTCCAAGAGACCCAGTACTTC
TRBV20-1	few	.	TRBJ2-3	CSAGGVGTDTQYF	TGCAGTGCTGGCGGGGTGGGCACAGATACGCAGTATTTT
TRBV7-2	.	TRBD2	TRBJ2-3	CASSRLGQPTSTNTQYF	TGTGCCAGCAGCCGCCTCGGGCAACCGACTAGCACAAATACGCAGTATTTT
TRBV5-5	many	.	TRBJ2-5	CASSQWGGQKETQYF	TGTGCCAGCAGCCAGTGGGGGGGACAAAAAGAGACCCAGTACTTC